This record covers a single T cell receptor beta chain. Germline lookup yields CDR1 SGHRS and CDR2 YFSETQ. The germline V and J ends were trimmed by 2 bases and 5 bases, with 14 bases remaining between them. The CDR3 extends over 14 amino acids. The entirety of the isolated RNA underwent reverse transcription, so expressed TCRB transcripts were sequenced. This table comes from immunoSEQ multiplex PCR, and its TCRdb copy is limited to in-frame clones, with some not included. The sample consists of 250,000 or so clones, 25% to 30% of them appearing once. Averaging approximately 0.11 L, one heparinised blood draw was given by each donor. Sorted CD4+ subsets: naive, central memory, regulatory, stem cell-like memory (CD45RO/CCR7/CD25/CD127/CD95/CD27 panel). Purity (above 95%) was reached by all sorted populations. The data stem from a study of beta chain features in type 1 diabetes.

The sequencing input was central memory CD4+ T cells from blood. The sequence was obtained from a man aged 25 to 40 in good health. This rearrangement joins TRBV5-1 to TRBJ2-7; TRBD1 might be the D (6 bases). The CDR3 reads CASSFSGASNEQYF. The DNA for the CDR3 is TGCGCCAGCAGCTTTTCAGGGGCGTCCAACGAGCAGTACTTC.